A single sample gave rise to the 32 T cell receptor beta chains below, sequenced in a study of blood T cells in healthy people across ages (dated by TCRdb to the mid-2010s). Receptor amplification or capture employed 5' RACE. TCRdb shows the sequencer as Illumina HiSeq 2500. The second PCR ran for about 6 to 12 cycles and used a J-beta primer mix along with a sample-barcoded 5' primer. TCRdb reprocessing: public reads trimmed at Q25 with fastp, clones called with MiXCR, in-frame beta chains kept. When rows share a CDR3 protein, they turn into one entry using the most common DNA and genes. The sample data list around 580,000 distinct CDR3 sequences, and around 48% of these were observed just once. The top ten constitute around 23% of the sample. What was sequenced was blood. The receptors here all came from a man older than 75 in good health.

This clonotype was counted many times. V usage is TRBV7-9 and J usage is TRBJ2-1; D is unclear. Germline V CDR1 and CDR2: SEHNR, FQNEAQ (reference sequence). The V end lost 1 base, the J end lost 7 bases, and 2 bases lay between the germline ends. CDR3 size: 11 residues. The CDR3 region is CASSLGNEQFF. For the CDR3, the DNA is TGTGCCAGCAGCTTAGGTAATGAGCAGTTCTTC.

As regards this clonotype: Just one base apart from a much larger clone, this may be a read error. The CDR3, as DNA: TGCAGCGTTGCCACCAATGAGCAGTACTTC. Protein: CSVATNEQYF. V gene TRBV29-1 combines with J gene TRBJ2-7; no firm D call. V dropped 4 bases and J dropped 7 bases, with 8 bases sitting between them. Germline values: CDR1 SQVTM, CDR2 ANQGSEA. This CDR3 contains 10 residues.

This clonotype was counted between two and nine times. The genes are TRBV6-5 and TRBJ2-1; 15 positions match TRBD2. Trimming at V came to 5 bases and at J to 10 bases, leaving 9 bases not matched to a gene. CDR1 is MNHEY and CDR2 is SVGAGI in the germline V gene. The CDR3 length is 16 residues. CDR3 nucleotide sequence: TGTGCCAGCAGTCGTGGACTAGCGGGGGGGCCGGGGGAGCAGTTCTTC. Its translation: CASSRGLAGGPGEQFF.

J is TRBJ2-2 and V is TRBV6-5; no clear D gene. The V and J ends lost 6 bases and 4 bases respectively, with 9 bases between them. Germline V gene data show CDR1 as MNHEY and CDR2 as SVGAGI. The CDR3 covers 13 residues. DNA for the CDR3: TGTGCCAGCAGAGATCGGAGCACCGGGGAGCTGTTTTTT. Translating gives CASRDRSTGELFF.

J is TRBJ2-3 and V is TRBV5-1; maybe TRBD2 (5 bases). Germline V lookup: CDR1 SGHRS, CDR2 YFSETQ. Trimming took off 4 bases at V and 6 bases at J, with 15 bases between the two ends. The CDR3 extends over 14 amino acids. The CDR3: CASSSGEWVDTQYF. CDR3 sequence (DNA): TGCGCCAGCAGCAGCGGCGAGTGGGTGGATACGCAGTATTTT.

The chain combines TRBV11-2 with TRBJ2-5; D may be TRBD2 (5 bases). CDR1 is SGHAT and CDR2 is FQNNGV in the germline V gene. The CDR3 totals 15 residues. V gave up 3 bases and J gave up 7 bases, with 18 bases separating them. CDR3: CASSLVLFGAGTQYF. The CDR3, as DNA: TGTGCCAGCAGCTTGGTACTTTTCGGCGCGGGGACCCAGTACTTC.

This clonotype occurred many times. The J gene is TRBJ2-5, the V gene TRBV20-1; 10 bases agree with TRBD2. Germline V gene data show CDR1 as DFQATT and CDR2 as SNEGSKA (reference sequence). J gave up 3 bases and V 4 bases, and 5 bases lay outside the gene matches. The CDR3 contains 14 residues. The CDR3 region is CSATGAGGEETQYF. The CDR3, as DNA: TGCAGTGCTACCGGAGCGGGGGGGGAAGAGACCCAGTACTTC.

Here the CDR3 DNA reads TGTGCCGCGCGGACTAGCGGGGGTCCCCAGTACTTC. This sequence encodes CAARTSGGPQYF. The genes are TRBV10-3 and TRBJ2-5, with 13 bases matching TRBD2. V was clipped by 11 bases and J by 9 bases; unmatched bases: 6. Germline V gene data show CDR1 as ENHRY and CDR2 as SYGVKD. CDR3 length: 12 residues.

V and J are TRBV20-1 and TRBJ1-5; D gene ambiguous. This CDR3 contains 14 residues. V lost 1 base and J lost 5, with 12 bases in between. Germline V gives CDR1 DFQATT, CDR2 SNEGSKA (reference sequence). In DNA, the CDR3 is TGCAGTGCTAGAGCAGGTCTCGGGTATCAGCCCCAGCATTTT. Amino acid sequence: CSARAGLGYQPQHF.

The V gene is TRBV7-6, the J gene TRBJ1-2; 9 bases fit TRBD1. Germline V CDR1 and CDR2: SGHVS, FNYEAQ. The CDR3 extends over 17 amino acids. With 4 bases clipped from V and 1 base from J, the junction kept 10 bases outside the gene matches. The chain's CDR3 is CASSSPPDRGGNYGYTF. CDR3 bases: TGTGCCAGCAGCTCCCCCCCCGACAGGGGGGGTAACTATGGCTACACCTTC. Full variable domain (missing parts from reference TRBV7-6 and TRBJ1-2): GAGVSQSPRYKVTKRGQDVALRCDPISGHVSLYWYRQALGQGPEFLTYFNYEAQQDKSGLPNDRFSAERPEGSISTLTIQRTEQRDSAMYRCASSSPPDRGGNYGYTFGSGTRLTVV.

The chain is built from TRBV6-6 and TRBJ2-7, with 7 bases that match TRBD1. The germline V gene has CDR1 MNHNY and CDR2 SVGAGI (reference sequence). This CDR3 contains 16 residues. V shed 6 bases, J shed 2 bases, and the junction held 13 bases outside the gene matches. For the CDR3, the DNA is TGTGCCAGCAGCCGCCAGCTGACAGGGTGGGCCTACGAGCAGTACTTC. Translation gives CASSRQLTGWAYEQYF.

The chain employs TRBV20-1 and TRBJ2-1; no definite D call. V dropped 7 bases and J dropped 8 bases, with 21 bases sitting between them. In germline, CDR1 is DFQATT, CDR2 SNEGSKA (reference sequence). The CDR3 has 14 amino acids. The CDR3 loop is CSVINQEPRDEQFF. The CDR3 DNA follows: TGCAGTGTGATAAATCAAGAACCGCGTGATGAGCAGTTCTTC.

This clonotype was observed a few times. The V call is TRBV29-1, the J call TRBJ1-2; D remains unclear. The CDR3 contains 11 residues. Between the trimmed V and J ends, which lost 6 bases and 7 bases, there was a span of 12 bases. Germline CDR1 reads SQVTM; CDR2 reads ANQGSEA. The CDR3 is CSVDGSGGYTF. The CDR3 DNA is TGCAGCGTGGACGGTTCGGGTGGCTACACCTTC.

CDR3 coding DNA: TGTGCCACCAGCACCTCCGCGGATACGCAGTATTTT. Translation gives CATSTSADTQYF. The chain links TRBV15 to TRBJ2-3; D remains unclear. Trimming removed 4 bases at V and 6 bases at J, with 8 bases between. The CDR3 covers 12 residues. Germline loops: CDR1 LNHNV, CDR2 YYDKDF (reference sequence).

This clonotype was seen more than once but under ten times. The chain recombines TRBV7-8 with TRBJ2-3, with 7 bases lining up with TRBD2. The V gene end was trimmed by 5 bases and the J gene end by 1 base; junction bases not matched to a gene: 6. The length of the CDR3 is 15 residues. Germline V CDR1 and CDR2: SGHVS, FQNEAQ. The CDR3 here is CASSVREYGTDTQYF. Here the CDR3 DNA reads TGTGCCAGCAGCGTGCGGGAGTACGGCACAGATACGCAGTATTTT.

The chain is built from TRBV3-1 and TRBJ1-2; a possible D gene is TRBD1 (5 bases). The CDR3 has 14 residues. V was clipped by 0 bases and J by 8 bases, with 13 bases between them. Germline V gene sequence: CDR1 LGHDT, CDR2 YNNKEL (reference sequence). The CDR3, as DNA: TGTGCCAGCAGCCAAGATGTCAGGGTAAAAGGCTACACCTTC. This codes for CASSQDVRVKGYTF.

This chain connects TRBV24-1 to TRBJ2-1; 11 positions match TRBD2. After removal of 4 bases from V and 4 bases from J, the junction contained 8 bases not matched to a gene. Germline CDR1 is KGHDR and CDR2 is SFDVKD. The CDR3 is 17 amino acids. The CDR3, as DNA: TGTGCCACCAGTGACCGGAAGACTAGCGGGGCTTACAATGAGCAGTTCTTC. This gives the protein CATSDRKTSGAYNEQFF.

This chain joins TRBV12-3 or TRBV12-4 and TRBJ1-4; a weak D match, TRBD1 (5 bases). This CDR3 is built from 18 residues. V shed 8 bases and J shed 2 bases, with 24 bases lying between them. The CDR3 sequence: CASGSYGAARGTNEKLFF. The CDR3 region has the DNA TGTGCCAGCGGGTCGTATGGGGCGGCGAGGGGCACTAATGAAAAACTGTTTTTT.

This clonotype showed up just a few times. V is TRBV20-1 and J is TRBJ2-7; TRBD1 is a possible D gene (5 bases). Germline V gives CDR1 DFQATT, CDR2 SNEGSKA (reference sequence). CDR3 size: 13 residues. The CDR3 region is CSCRTRVGYEQYF. The CDR3 nucleotides are TGCTCCTGCAGAACCAGGGTAGGGTACGAGCAGTACTTC.

A remark on this clonotype: A read error may explain this, as a much larger clone is one base away. The chain recombines TRBV6-6 with TRBJ1-2; D is uncertain. Trimming shortened V by 4 bases and J by 6 bases, and 12 bases separated the two germline ends. The CDR3 extends over 13 amino acids. From germline, CDR1 is MNHNY and CDR2 SVGAGI (reference sequence). The CDR3 nucleotides read TGTGCCAGCAGTTCTCAGGAAGCCCATGGCTACACCTTC. Residues: CASSSQEAHGYTF.

This clonotype was recorded a few times. This chain connects TRBV20-1 to TRBJ2-3; 12 bases are shared with TRBD2. Germline-derived CDR1 and CDR2 are DFQATT and SNEGSKA (reference sequence). V was pared by 5 bases and J by 0 bases, with 12 bases of the junction left unmatched. The CDR3 has 18 amino acids. The CDR3 DNA follows: TGCAGTGCTGGGGGGGGGACTAGCGGGCGCACTAGCACAGATACGCAGTATTTT. This codes for CSAGGGTSGRTSTDTQYF.

This clonotype came up a few times. The V call is TRBV29-1, the J call TRBJ1-1; maybe TRBD1 (6 bases). Trimming pared 7 bases from V and 4 bases from J, leaving 25 bases between. This CDR3 is built from 16 residues. Germline V CDR1 and CDR2: SQVTM, ANQGSEA. This CDR3 is CSAPGVTGRERTEAFF. The CDR3 nucleotides read TGCAGCGCCCCGGGGGTAACAGGGAGGGAACGCACTGAAGCTTTCTTT.

This sequence joins TRBV6-5 and TRBJ1-1; possible D gene TRBD1, 5 bases. Germline CDR1 reads MNHEY; CDR2 reads SVGAGI. The V and J ends lost 7 bases and 5 bases respectively, with 8 bases between them. The CDR3 spans 11 residues. The CDR3 reads CASTRGTEAFF. DNA for the CDR3: TGTGCCAGCACGAGGGGAACTGAAGCTTTCTTT.

The rearrangement links TRBV6-2 or TRBV6-3 to TRBJ2-7, with a weak D call TRBD2 (6 bases). With 8 bases removed from V and 2 bases from J, the gap between germline ends came to 13 bases. The CDR3 has 13 amino acids. Germline assignment: CDR1 MNHEY and CDR2 SVGEGT. The CDR3 is CASGPGGTYEQYF. Here the CDR3 DNA reads TGTGCCAGCGGACCCGGGGGAACCTACGAGCAGTACTTC.

This clonotype appeared a few times. The chain recombines TRBV20-1 with TRBJ2-1; TRBD1 agrees at 7 bases. Germline loops: CDR1 DFQATT, CDR2 SNEGSKA (reference sequence). The CDR3 spans 16 residues. J gave up 0 bases and V 1 base, and 6 bases lay outside the gene matches. The CDR3 spells CSARGPGQSSYNEQFF. In nucleotides, the CDR3 is TGCAGTGCTAGAGGACCGGGACAGAGCTCCTACAATGAGCAGTTCTTC.

The chain employs TRBV29-1 and TRBJ2-5; D unclear. The V end was cut by 7 bases, the J end by 6 bases, with 21 bases between. This CDR3 spans 14 amino acids. CDR1 and CDR2 from the germline V gene are SQVTM and ANQGSEA. The CDR3, as DNA: TGCAGCGCCTCATCGGGTGGCGGTACACAGACCCAGTACTTC. Protein: CSASSGGGTQTQYF. The complete variable domain, with remaining parts taken from reference TRBV29-1 and TRBJ2-5, reads SAVISQKPSRDICQRGTSLTIQCQVDSQVTMMFWYRQQPGQSLTLIATANQGSEATYESGFVIDKFPISRPNLTFSTLTVSNMSPEDSSIYLCSASSGGGTQTQYFGPGTRLLVL.

The chain links TRBV6-6 to TRBJ1-1; 9 bases fit TRBD1. Trimming took 6 bases from V and 6 from J; bases not matched to a gene: 11. The CDR3 loop spans 15 amino acids. Germline V lookup: CDR1 MNHNY, CDR2 SVGAGI (reference sequence). The CDR3 region has the DNA TGTGCCAGCAGCGACGGGACAGGGCACGGTCCTGAAGCTTTCTTT. Its translation is CASSDGTGHGPEAFF.

This clonotype was found a few times. V usage is TRBV7-2 and J usage is TRBJ1-2; a weak D match, TRBD1 (6 bases). The germline gives CDR1 SGHTA, CDR2 FQGNSA. The CDR3 sequence is 15 residues long. Trimming shortened V by 6 bases and J by 1 base, and 15 bases separated the two germline ends. DNA of the CDR3: TGTGCCAGCAGTTACACCGGACAGAATAACTATGGCTACACCTTC. Encoded protein: CASSYTGQNNYGYTF.

The rearrangement joins TRBV7-2 to TRBJ1-2; D perhaps matches TRBD1 (5 bases). Germline CDR1 reads SGHTA; CDR2 reads FQGNSA. The CDR3 has 14 residues. Trimming removed 4 bases from V and 5 bases from J, with 14 bases in between. The CDR3 is CASSWDVEAYGYTF. In DNA, the CDR3 is TGTGCCAGCAGCTGGGACGTCGAGGCGTATGGCTACACCTTC.

This clonotype was seen a few times. V gene TRBV6-5 combines with J gene TRBJ2-2; 8 nucleotides agree with TRBD2. Germline V gene lookup returns CDR1 MNHEY and CDR2 SVGAGI. The J segment lost 1 base and the V segment lost 4 bases, leaving 5 bases of the junction unmatched. The CDR3 is 16 residues long. CDR3 amino acids: CASSSPSGWNTGELFF. In DNA, the CDR3 is TGTGCCAGCAGTTCTCCTAGCGGGTGGAACACCGGGGAGCTGTTTTTT.

The rearrangement uses TRBV7-2 and TRBJ2-2; 9 bases are a match to TRBD2. The germline gives CDR1 SGHTA, CDR2 FQGNSA. Trimming at V came to 5 bases and at J to 0 bases, leaving 1 base not matched to a gene. The CDR3 runs to 15 residues. The CDR3 coding sequence is TGTGCCAGCAGCCGACTAGCGGCGAACACCGGGGAGCTGTTTTTT. This sequence encodes CASSRLAANTGELFF.

J is TRBJ1-2 and V is TRBV28; D remains ambiguous. The V gene's germline CDR1 is MDHEN and CDR2 SYDVKM. V shed 4 bases and J shed 8 bases, with 17 bases lying between them. This CDR3 spans 14 amino acids. CDR3 region: CASSWFAGGEGYTF. CDR3 bases: TGTGCCAGCAGTTGGTTCGCAGGCGGGGAAGGCTACACCTTC.